This T cell receptor beta chain was recovered during a study of T cells in Graves' hyperthyroidism and ophthalmopathy. Study observations and caveats: Median prediction lead before ophthalmopathy onset was 5.5 to 7 months with the model.

In regard to this clonotype: Its antigen remains unidentified.

Researchers took RNA transcripts and amplified the TCR beta CDR3 regions from them. The TCR CDR3 was amplified in a first-round RT-PCR using the HTBI primer set. TCRdb recomputed calls from the multiplex PCR reads with MiXCR, one row per CDR3 protein. The sample has roughly 420,000 distinct CDR3 sequences; 15% to 19% are singletons. With 5 bases clipped from V and 11 bases from J, the junction kept 5 bases outside the gene matches. The germline gives CDR1 SGHRS, CDR2 YFSETQ. This CDR3 contains 12 residues. Graves' hyperthyroidism was deemed stable absent ophthalmopathy progression within 18 months. The sample consisted of blood. This chain connects TRBV5-1 to TRBJ2-4; 9 bases are a match to TRBD1. The sequence was obtained from a woman aged 18 to 35 with Graves' hyperthyroidism. CDR3: CASRETGGFQYF. The CDR3 nucleotides read TGCGCCAGCAGAGAAACAGGGGGCTTTCAGTACTTC.